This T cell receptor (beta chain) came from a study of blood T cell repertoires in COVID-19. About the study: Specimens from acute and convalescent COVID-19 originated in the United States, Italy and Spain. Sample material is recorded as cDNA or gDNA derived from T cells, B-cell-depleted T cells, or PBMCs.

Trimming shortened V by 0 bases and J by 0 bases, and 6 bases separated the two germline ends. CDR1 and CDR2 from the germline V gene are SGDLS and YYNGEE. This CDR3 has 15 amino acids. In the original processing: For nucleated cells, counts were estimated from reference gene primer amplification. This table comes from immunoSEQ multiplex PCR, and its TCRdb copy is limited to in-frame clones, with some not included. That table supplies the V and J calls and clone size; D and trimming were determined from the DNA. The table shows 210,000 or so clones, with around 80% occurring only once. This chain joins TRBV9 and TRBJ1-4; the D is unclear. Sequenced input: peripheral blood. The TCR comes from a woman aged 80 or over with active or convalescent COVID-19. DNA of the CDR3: TGTGCCAGCAGCGTAGTAGGAGCAACTAATGAAAAACTGTTTTTT. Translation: CASSVVGATNEKLFF.